The 3 T cell receptor beta chains given below trace back to one sample, sequenced in a study of blood T cells in healthy people across ages. A J-beta primer mix and a sample-barcoded 5' primer were used in a second PCR of about 7 to 12 cycles. TCRdb recomputed calls from the 5' RACE reads with MiXCR, one row per CDR3 protein. The sample holds fewer than 1,200,000 distinct CDR3 sequences; approximately 26% are singletons and the top ten take less than 0.85%. The same data also contributed to another study, on T cells of mothers and their children.

Material: blood. These receptors came from a girl aged 2 to 9 in good health.

In this sample, this clonotype turned up a few times. The chain carries TRBV15 and TRBJ1-6, with no clear D. This CDR3 region has 13 residues. Germline V lookup: CDR1 LNHNV, CDR2 YYDKDF (reference sequence). Trimming removed 5 bases at V and 7 bases at J, with 9 bases between. The CDR3, as DNA: TGTGCCACCAGCCCCAGCACAAATTCACCCCTCCACTTT. This sequence encodes CATSPSTNSPLHF.

In its sample, this clonotype was seen a few times. The rearrangement joins TRBV4-1 to TRBJ2-7; D is uncertain. Between the trimmed V and J ends, which lost 0 bases and 6 bases, there was a span of 9 bases. Germline CDR1 is MGHRA and CDR2 is YSYEKL. This CDR3 has 13 amino acids. In DNA form, the CDR3 reads TGCGCCAGCAGCCAAGATCAGGCGCGCGAGCAGTACTTC. Translating gives CASSQDQAREQYF.

The chain employs TRBV7-9 and TRBJ1-4; D perhaps matches TRBD1 (5 bases). The CDR3 extends over 15 amino acids. The V end lost 3 bases, the J end lost 2 bases, and 10 bases lay between the germline ends. Germline CDR1 and CDR2: SEHNR and FQNEAQ (reference sequence). DNA for the CDR3: TGTGCCAGCAGCTTCACGGGGGAGACTAATGAAAAACTGTTTTTT. Translation: CASSFTGETNEKLFF.